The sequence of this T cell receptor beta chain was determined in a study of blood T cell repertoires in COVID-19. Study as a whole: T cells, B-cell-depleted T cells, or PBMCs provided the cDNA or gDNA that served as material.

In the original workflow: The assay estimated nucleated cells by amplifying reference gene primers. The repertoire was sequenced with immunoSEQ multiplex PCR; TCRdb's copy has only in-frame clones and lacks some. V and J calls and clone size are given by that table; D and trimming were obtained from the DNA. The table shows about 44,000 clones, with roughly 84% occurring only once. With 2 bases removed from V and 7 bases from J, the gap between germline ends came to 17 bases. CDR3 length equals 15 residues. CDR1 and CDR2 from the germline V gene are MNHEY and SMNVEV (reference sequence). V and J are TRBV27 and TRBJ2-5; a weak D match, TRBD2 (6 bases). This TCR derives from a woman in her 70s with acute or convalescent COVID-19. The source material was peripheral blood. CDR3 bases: TGTGCCAGCAGTTTAGGCGGCGGGACCTCCGGGACCCAGTACTTC. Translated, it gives CASSLGGGTSGTQYF.